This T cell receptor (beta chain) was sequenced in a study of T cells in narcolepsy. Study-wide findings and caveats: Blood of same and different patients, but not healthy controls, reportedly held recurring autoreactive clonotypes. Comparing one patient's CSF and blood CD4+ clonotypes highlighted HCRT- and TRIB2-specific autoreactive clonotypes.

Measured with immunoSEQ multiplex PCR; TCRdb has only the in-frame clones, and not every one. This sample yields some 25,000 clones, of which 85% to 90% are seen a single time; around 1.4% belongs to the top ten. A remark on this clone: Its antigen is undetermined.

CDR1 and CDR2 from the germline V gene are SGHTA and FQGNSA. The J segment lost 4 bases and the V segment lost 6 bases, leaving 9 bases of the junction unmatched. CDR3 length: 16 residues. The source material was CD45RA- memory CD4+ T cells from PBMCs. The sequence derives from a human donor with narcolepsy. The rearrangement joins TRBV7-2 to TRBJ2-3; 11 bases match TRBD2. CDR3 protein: CASRLPGLAVSDTQYF. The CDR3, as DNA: TGTGCCAGCAGATTGCCGGGACTAGCGGTTTCAGATACGCAGTATTTT.